This TCR beta chain was sequenced during a study of blood T cell repertoires in COVID-19. Looking at the study overall: The United States, Italy and Spain supplied acute and convalescent COVID-19 samples.

Per the study methods: Amplification from reference gene primers served as the basis for estimated nucleated cell counts. The protocol was immunoSEQ multiplex PCR, while the TCRdb copy is restricted to in-frame clones and leaves out a portion. Clonal size and the V and J genes are those of that table, whereas D and trimming came from the DNA. The top ten hold over 3% of the sample, which has 200,000 to 250,000 clones, about 86% seen once. J lost 6 bases, V lost 4 bases, and 5 bases had no gene match. Germline V gene lookup returns CDR1 SGHNT and CDR2 YYREEE (reference sequence). This CDR3 has 13 amino acids. Individuals drawn from around 25 US areas were roughly 18 to 89 years old. Cohort allocation depended upon clinical history that participants reported.

This sequence joins TRBV5-4 and TRBJ1-1, with TRBD1 matching 8 bases. The receptor comes from a woman between 45 and 60 years old in a cohort exposed to, infected with or recovered from COVID-19 (not recorded which). The sequencing input was PBMCs or T cells enriched from blood (not recorded which). CDR3 residues: CASSNPDRAEAFF. In DNA, the CDR3 is TGTGCCAGCAGCAACCCGGACAGGGCTGAAGCTTTCTTT.